What follows are 30 T cell receptor beta chains derived from one specimen sequenced in a study of blood T cells in healthy people across ages. PCR was performed a second time for about 7 to 11 cycles using a sample-barcoded 5' primer and a J-beta primer mix. One entry per CDR3 protein, called by TCRdb with MiXCR from the 5' RACE reads. This table has under 1,000,000 distinct CDR3 sequences, 35% to 40% appearing once. Sequencing used blood. The receptors were sampled from a young man in good health.

This clonotype was detected many times. The chain joins TRBV12-3 or TRBV12-4 to TRBJ2-7; 11 bases are a match to TRBD2. The CDR3 loop spans 18 amino acids. J was trimmed by 4 bases and V by 2 bases; bases with no gene match: 13. The CDR3 region has the DNA TGTGCCAGCAGTTTATCGTCCCGGCTAGCGGGGGGCCATTACGAGCAGTACTTC. Amino acid sequence: CASSLSSRLAGGHYEQYF.

Regarding this clonotype: An end of the junction differs from the germline gene, which may be a read error. The genes are TRBV14 and TRBJ1-4; D unclear. Looked up from germline, CDR1 is SGHDN and CDR2 is FVKESK. This CDR3 has 13 residues. CDR3 nucleotide sequence: TGTGCCAGCAGCCACGCAACTAATGAAGAACTGTTTTTT. Amino acid sequence: CASSHATNEELFF.

As regards this clonotype: This may arise from a read error, as a much more abundant clone is one base away. J is TRBJ1-2 and V is TRBV20-1, with D hard to call. Trimming cost V 5 bases and J 3 bases, with 16 bases left between them. There are 14 residues in the CDR3. From germline, CDR1 is DFQATT and CDR2 SNEGSKA (reference sequence). The CDR3 here is CSAGAQGNHYGYTF. CDR3 nucleotide sequence: TGCAGTGCTGGAGCCCAAGGGAATCACTATGGCTACACCTTC.

This clonotype was detected only a few times. The V call is TRBV3-1, the J call TRBJ1-5; D not certain. CDR3 length: 13 residues. Trimming removed 4 bases at V and 9 bases at J, with 13 bases between. Germline V gene sequence: CDR1 LGHDT, CDR2 YNNKEL (reference sequence). As DNA, the CDR3 is TGTGCCAGCAGCCTAGCTTCCCCCGGGCCCCAGCATTTT. Its protein is CASSLASPGPQHF.

This sequence joins TRBV6-6 and TRBJ1-5; tentatively, D is TRBD1 (5 bases). The germline CDR1 and CDR2 sequences are MNHNY and SVGAGI (reference sequence). Between the trimmed V and J ends, which lost 0 bases and 5 bases, there was a span of 14 bases. This CDR3 contains 16 residues. CDR3 DNA sequence: TGTGCCAGCAGTTACTCTTTAGGGACGGAGGATCAGCCCCAGCATTTT. Translating it yields CASSYSLGTEDQPQHF.

The chain joins TRBV20-1 to TRBJ2-7; either TRBD1 or TRBD2 may fit D (5 bases each). The V end lost 3 bases, the J end lost 3 bases, and 15 bases lay between the germline ends. Germline CDR1 reads DFQATT; CDR2 reads SNEGSKA (reference sequence). The CDR3 is 14 residues long. CDR3 in amino acids: CSARSRGADYEQYF. The DNA for the CDR3 is TGCAGTGCTAGGTCACGAGGGGCTGACTACGAGCAGTACTTC.

This clonotype turned up a few times. This chain connects TRBV4-3 to TRBJ1-5; no clear D gene. The length of the CDR3 is 13 residues. With 0 bases removed from V and 7 bases from J, the gap between germline ends came to 7 bases. Germline CDR1 and CDR2: LGHNA and YSLEER. The CDR3 protein is CASSQDHRQPQHF. CDR3 bases: TGCGCCAGCAGCCAAGATCATAGACAGCCCCAGCATTTT.

The CDR3 region has the DNA TGCAGTGCTAGAGGACAGGGAGGTTCAGATACGCAGTATTTT. This encodes CSARGQGGSDTQYF. The rearrangement uses TRBV20-1 and TRBJ2-3; D perhaps matches TRBD1 (7 bases). CDR1 and CDR2 from the germline V gene are DFQATT and SNEGSKA (reference sequence). The CDR3 is made up of 14 amino acids. Trimming stripped 1 base from V and 4 bases from J, with 12 bases between.

The chain has TRBV4-1 and TRBJ2-1; D is possibly TRBD2 (6 bases). The germline CDR1 and CDR2 sequences are MGHRA and YSYEKL. The CDR3 consists of 15 residues. Trimming cost V 3 bases and J 6 bases, with 15 bases left between them. The CDR3 sequence is CASSHGRESGNEQFF. The CDR3 DNA is TGCGCCAGCAGCCACGGACGGGAGTCGGGCAATGAGCAGTTCTTC.

In this sample, this clonotype turned up a few times. This sequence joins TRBV20-1 and TRBJ1-1; D possibly corresponds to TRBD1 (6 bases). Germline V gene data show CDR1 as DFQATT and CDR2 as SNEGSKA (reference sequence). The CDR3 is 13 residues long. Trimming left V 5 bases short and J 5 bases short, with 15 bases between. In nucleotides, the CDR3 is TGCAGTGCTGAAACCAGGGGAAGAACTGAAGCTTTCTTT. Translating it yields CSAETRGRTEAFF.

This chain connects TRBV12-3 or TRBV12-4 to TRBJ1-5, with TRBD1 as a possible D gene (6 bases). Between the trimmed V and J ends, which lost 2 bases and 6 bases, there was a span of 20 bases. The CDR3 is 17 residues long. CDR3 sequence (DNA): TGTGCCAGCAGTTTACTGTTGGGGCAGGGGCTGAGTCAGCCCCAGCATTTT. It yields the protein CASSLLLGQGLSQPQHF.

This sequence joins TRBV5-1 and TRBJ1-2; 7 nucleotides align to TRBD1. The CDR3 covers 15 residues. Per germline, CDR1 SGHRS and CDR2 YFSETQ. J lost 4 bases, V lost 6 bases, and 12 bases had no gene match. CDR3 in DNA: TGCGCCAGCACCCCACAGACAGGGACGCTCTATGGCTACACCTTC. Amino acids: CASTPQTGTLYGYTF.

This clonotype was seen a few times. J is TRBJ2-1 and V is TRBV4-2, with TRBD1 identical over 7 bases. The CDR3 is made up of 14 amino acids. The ends lost 1 base at V and 6 bases at J; junction bases unmatched: 3. The germline gives CDR1 LGHNA, CDR2 YNFKEQ. CDR3 nucleotides: TGTGCCAGCAGCCAAGCGGGACAGAGCAATGAGCAGTTCTTC. This sequence encodes CASSQAGQSNEQFF.

The chain recombines TRBV27 with TRBJ2-1, with D possibly TRBD2 on 5 matching bases. Germline values: CDR1 MNHEY, CDR2 SMNVEV (reference sequence). The CDR3 spans 16 residues. The V end was cut by 0 bases, the J end by 3 bases, with 12 bases between. The CDR3 nucleotides are TGTGCCAGCAGTTTATCGAACGGGATTCTCTACAATGAGCAGTTCTTC. This translates into CASSLSNGILYNEQFF.

This clonotype appeared a few times. This chain links TRBV12-3 or TRBV12-4 with TRBJ1-1; 7 bases are a match to TRBD1. CDR3 size: 17 residues. Germline trimming cut 5 bases from V and 3 bases from J; bases unmatched to any gene: 15. The CDR3: CASSPHTDRVMYTEAFF. DNA of the CDR3: TGTGCCAGCAGTCCCCATACCGACAGGGTCATGTACACTGAAGCTTTCTTT.

Only a few counts were recorded for this clonotype. This rearrangement joins TRBV12-3 or TRBV12-4 to TRBJ2-5, with a weak D call TRBD2 (6 bases). Trimming stripped 5 bases from V and 11 bases from J, with 21 bases between. CDR3 length: 14 amino acids. The CDR3 sequence is CASSQAGPYNEQYF. Written as DNA, the CDR3 is TGTGCCAGCAGTCAAGCGGGTCCCTACAATGAGCAGTACTTC.

This clonotype was seen at least ten times. The rearrangement uses TRBV13 and TRBJ2-5; no definite D call. The V end was cut by 8 bases, the J end by 0 bases, with 7 bases between. Germline values: CDR1 PRHDT, CDR2 FYEKMQ (reference sequence). The length of the CDR3 is 12 residues. The CDR3 DNA sequence: TGTGCCAGCTCACCGTACCAAGAGACCCAGTACTTC. It is translated as CASSPYQETQYF.

The chain is built from TRBV7-3 and TRBJ2-7; no clear D gene. V shed 5 bases and J shed 7 bases, with 9 bases lying between them. The CDR3 has 11 amino acids. The V gene's germline CDR1 is SGHTA and CDR2 FQGTGA. CDR3 protein: CASSGAIEQYF. The CDR3 nucleotides are TGTGCCAGCAGCGGTGCAATTGAGCAGTACTTC.

There are a few counts of this clonotype. The CDR3 sequence: CASSSWTDGYTF. The CDR3 DNA follows: TGTGCCAGCAGCTCTTGGACCGATGGCTACACCTTC. V is TRBV13 and J is TRBJ1-2; no firm D call. The CDR3 has 12 residues. V gave up 4 bases and J gave up 6 bases, with 9 bases separating them. Germline V gene sequence: CDR1 PRHDT, CDR2 FYEKMQ (reference sequence).

Details on this clonotype: A read error may explain this, as a much larger clone is one base away. V and J are TRBV20-1 and TRBJ2-3, with D maybe TRBD2 (6 bases). V lost 0 bases and J lost 3, with 19 bases in between. CDR1 is DFQATT, CDR2 SNEGSKA, per germline (reference sequence). The CDR3 is 17 amino acids. In DNA form, the CDR3 reads TGCAGTGCTAGAGATCCCCAGCGGAGGGGCCGTACAGATACGCAGTATTTT. This gives the protein CSARDPQRRGRTDTQYF.

In DNA form, the CDR3 reads TGCAGCGCTGGTCGGAAGTTCTCTGAAGCTTTCTTT. Translating gives CSAGRKFSEAFF. The rearrangement uses TRBV29-1 and TRBJ1-1; D not resolved. Trimming stripped 7 bases from V and 6 bases from J, with 15 bases between. The CDR3 totals 12 residues. The germline gives CDR1 SQVTM, CDR2 ANQGSEA.

This clonotype was seen a few times. The gene calls are TRBV20-1 and TRBJ1-2; 10 bases agree with TRBD1. Germline-derived CDR1 and CDR2 are DFQATT and SNEGSKA (reference sequence). CDR3 length: 13 amino acids. Losses at the gene ends were 5 bases for V and 6 bases for J; bases not matched to a gene: 6. DNA for the CDR3: TGCAGTGCTTCCCCGACAGGGGGCAATGGCTACACCTTC. It translates to CSASPTGGNGYTF.

This clonotype was seen more than once but under ten times. The CDR3 reads CASREKNPGQGSYGYTF. CDR3 nucleotide sequence: TGTGCCAGCAGGGAGAAAAATCCGGGACAGGGCTCTTATGGCTACACCTTC. The chain links TRBV6-6 to TRBJ1-2, with TRBD1 matching over 9 bases. V trimming: 6 bases; J trimming: 5 bases; junction bases outside the gene matches: 16. Looked up from germline, CDR1 is MNHNY and CDR2 is SVGAGI (reference sequence). The CDR3 runs 17 residues.

This chain links TRBV7-9 with TRBJ2-1; tentative D call: TRBD1 (7 bases). The J call may be incorrect, as the DNA end agrees better with TRBJ2-7. The CDR3 sequence is 14 residues long. The germline gives CDR1 SEHNR, CDR2 FQNEAQ (reference sequence). The CDR3 sequence: CASSAGQTLYEQYF. The CDR3, as DNA: TGTGCCAGCAGCGCGGGACAGACTCTTTACGAGCAGTACTTC.

The chain combines TRBV12-3 or TRBV12-4 with TRBJ1-1; D ambiguous. The CDR3 consists of 14 residues. V shed 4 bases and J shed 4 bases, with 13 bases lying between them. The CDR3 nucleotides read TGTGCCAGCAGTTCGCGGGTGGAGGTCACTGAAGCTTTCTTT. It translates to CASSSRVEVTEAFF.

This clonotype was picked up one time. The chain employs TRBV7-2 and TRBJ2-1, with D perhaps TRBD2 (6 bases). The J call may be incorrect, as the DNA end agrees better with TRBJ2-7. Germline CDR1 SGHTA, CDR2 FQGNSA. The CDR3 length is 14 residues. The CDR3 DNA reads as TGTGCCAGCAGCTATCCCGGGACTTCAAATGAGCAGTACTTC. This gives the protein CASSYPGTSNEQYF.

The genes are TRBV20-1 and TRBJ2-5, with 9 bases matching TRBD2. This CDR3 contains 15 residues. The V segment lost 6 bases and the J segment 5 bases; nucleotides outside the gene matches: 13. Germline V gene sequence: CDR1 DFQATT, CDR2 SNEGSKA (reference sequence). The CDR3 sequence is CSAGRAGGETETQYF. The CDR3 DNA sequence: TGCAGTGCCGGACGAGCGGGGGGCGAGACGGAGACCCAGTACTTC.

In this sample, this clonotype turned up a few times. V gene TRBV7-2 combines with J gene TRBJ1-1; 8 bases are a match to TRBD1. Germline loops: CDR1 SGHTA, CDR2 FQGNSA. The CDR3 covers 16 residues. V was clipped by 6 bases and J by 4 bases; unmatched bases: 13. The CDR3 is CASSFRTGGTTTEAFF. CDR3 DNA: TGTGCCAGCAGTTTCCGTACAGGGGGTACGACCACTGAAGCTTTCTTT.

This clonotype was found many times. V and J are TRBV4-2 and TRBJ2-7; D is uncertain. Germline V CDR1 and CDR2: LGHNA, YNFKEQ. There are 15 residues in the CDR3. V dropped 1 base and J dropped 3 bases, with 13 bases sitting between them. The CDR3 reads CASSQGNGGFYEQYF. The CDR3 DNA is TGTGCCAGCAGCCAAGGCAACGGCGGATTCTACGAGCAGTACTTC.

In the case of this clonotype: Germline and junction disagree at one end, which may indicate a read error. The rearrangement links TRBV6-6 to TRBJ1-4; a possible D gene is TRBD1 (6 bases). The CDR3 covers 14 residues. CDR1 is MNHNY, CDR2 SVGAGI, per germline (reference sequence). CDR3 region: CARSYGGEGEKLFF. CDR3 coding DNA: TGTGCCAGAAGTTACGGGGGCGAGGGTGAAAAACTGTTTTTT.